These 26 T cell receptor beta chains originate from one sample sequenced in a study of blood T cell repertoires in COVID-19. Assay used: immunoSEQ multiplex PCR; TCRdb lists only in-frame clones, some missing. The table records roughly 75,000 clones, 65% to 90% of them present only once. Sequenced sample: peripheral blood. These receptors were taken from a man at least 80 years old with COVID-19, enrolled during active disease.

V is TRBV12-5 and J is TRBJ1-5; TRBD1 is a possible D gene (6 bases). V lost 6 bases, J lost 4 bases, and 13 bases lay in between. CDR3 length equals 14 residues. Germline CDR1 reads LGHNT; CDR2 reads FRNRAP. The CDR3 here is CASGEGQGNQPQHF. The DNA of the CDR3 is TGTGCTAGTGGCGAGGGGCAGGGGAATCAGCCCCAGCATTTT.

This chain uses TRBV5-1 with TRBJ1-6; 8 nucleotides align to TRBD1. This CDR3 region has 14 residues. Germline CDR1 is SGHRS and CDR2 is YFSETQ. With V trimmed by 3 bases and J by 6 bases, 2 bases remained unmatched. The DNA of the CDR3 is TGCGCCAGCAGCTGGGACAGGAGTAATTCACCCCTCCACTTT. Its protein is CASSWDRSNSPLHF.

The rearrangement joins TRBV6-4 to TRBJ1-1; D gene uncertain. The germline gives CDR1 MRHNA, CDR2 SNTAGT. V was cut by 2 bases and J by 4 bases, with 11 bases left in between. The CDR3 has 14 residues. CDR3 DNA: TGTGCCAGCAGTGACACCCGGTTCGGCACTGAAGCTTTCTTT. Encoded protein: CASSDTRFGTEAFF.

The V call is TRBV9, the J call TRBJ1-3; TRBD1 aligns across 7 bases. Per the germline V gene, CDR1 is SGDLS and CDR2 is YYNGEE. The J segment lost 4 bases and the V segment lost 1 base, leaving 5 bases of the junction unmatched. CDR3 size: 15 residues. The CDR3 nucleotides are TGTGCCAGCAGCGTAAGACAGGGAGGCGGAAACACCATATATTTT. This encodes CASSVRQGGGNTIYF. The variable domain in full, with the rest retrieved from reference TRBV9 and TRBJ1-3, is DSGVTQTPKHLITATGQRVTLRCSPRSGDLSVYWYQQSLDQGLQFLIQYYNGEERAKGNILERFSAQQFPDLHSELNLSSLELGDSALYFCASSVRQGGGNTIYFGEGSWLTVV.

The chain combines TRBV7-2 with TRBJ1-1; D ambiguous. In germline, CDR1 is SGHTA, CDR2 FQGNSA. CDR3 length: 14 amino acids. V lost 1 base to trimming and J lost 0 bases, with 6 bases between them. DNA of the CDR3: TGTGCCAGCAGCTTAGGACACCTGAACACTGAAGCTTTCTTT. Protein sequence: CASSLGHLNTEAFF.

This sequence joins TRBV20-1 and TRBJ1-1; tentatively, D is TRBD1 (5 bases). V was shortened by 3 bases and J by 8 bases, with 10 bases between the two germline ends. This CDR3 has 11 amino acids. Germline V gene lookup returns CDR1 DFQATT and CDR2 SNEGSKA (reference sequence). This CDR3 reads CSARAGQEAFF. DNA for the CDR3: TGCAGTGCTAGGGCTGGACAAGAAGCTTTCTTT.

This chain links TRBV6-2 or TRBV6-3 with TRBJ1-1; maybe TRBD1 (5 bases). Trimming shortened V by 4 bases and J by 2 bases, and 8 bases separated the two germline ends. The CDR3 extends over 13 amino acids. Germline CDR1 is MNHEY and CDR2 is SVGEGT. CDR3 sequence (DNA): TGTGCCAGCAGTTGGGGGGGAAACACTGAAGCTTTCTTT. Its protein is CASSWGGNTEAFF.

The chain recombines TRBV3-1 (or the pseudogene TRBV3-2) with TRBJ1-6; D is undetermined. V was cut by 5 bases and J by 5 bases, with 10 bases left in between. This CDR3 region has 14 residues. Germline V gene data show CDR1 as LGHDT and CDR2 as YNNKEL (reference sequence). CDR3 coding DNA: TGTGCCAGCAGCTCTAGCGGCCATAATTCACCCCTCCACTTT. It codes for CASSSSGHNSPLHF.

V and J are TRBV7-8 and TRBJ1-3, with a tentative D call TRBD1 (6 bases). V was pared by 2 bases and J by 4 bases, with 15 bases between. This CDR3 region has 16 residues. Germline CDR1 and CDR2: SGHVS and FQNEAQ. Here the CDR3 reads CASSLNSGHFGNTIYF. The CDR3 coding sequence is TGTGCCAGCAGCTTAAACTCGGGACACTTCGGAAACACCATATATTTT.

The J gene is TRBJ1-5, the V gene TRBV19, with TRBD1 matching over 7 bases. This CDR3 has 16 residues. CDR1 and CDR2 (germline): LNHDA, SQIVND (reference sequence). The junction had 18 bases not matched to a gene; V was cut back by 5 bases and J by 11 bases. This chain's CDR3 is CASSADRAGNSMAQHF. The CDR3 bases are TGTGCCAGTAGTGCCGACAGGGCGGGCAATTCAATGGCCCAGCATTTT.

V gene TRBV6-1 combines with J gene TRBJ2-3, with TRBD2 identical over 8 bases. The germline CDR1 and CDR2 sequences are MNHNS and SASEGT. The J segment lost 1 base and the V segment lost 0 bases, leaving 6 bases of the junction unmatched. This CDR3 contains 17 residues. The CDR3: CASSEAIGTRGTDTQYF. As DNA, the CDR3 is TGTGCCAGCAGTGAAGCTATCGGGACTAGAGGCACAGATACGCAGTATTTT.

The chain has TRBV2 and TRBJ1-4; 7 bases are shared with TRBD1. The CDR3 covers 15 residues. Germline CDR1 reads SNHLY; CDR2 reads FYNNEI. V was clipped by 6 bases and J by 4 bases; unmatched bases: 8. The CDR3 region is CASSPPGTDNEKLFF. The CDR3 DNA is TGTGCCAGCAGCCCGCCCGGGACAGATAATGAAAAACTGTTTTTT. Combining the CDR3 with reference TRBV2 and TRBJ1-4 gives the whole variable domain EPEVTQTPSHQVTQMGQEVILRCVPISNHLYFYWYRQILGQKVEFLVSFYNNEISEKSEIFDDQFSVERPDGSNFTLKIRSTKLEDSAMYFCASSPPGTDNEKLFFGSGTQLSVL.

This chain links TRBV19 with TRBJ1-4; D ambiguous. V was clipped by 5 bases and J by 3 bases, with 19 bases between them. The germline CDR1 and CDR2 sequences are LNHDA and SQIVND (reference sequence). The CDR3 length is 17 residues. CDR3 residues: CASSAQRTSSPNEKLFF. DNA of the CDR3: TGTGCCAGTAGTGCCCAGCGGACCTCCTCGCCTAATGAAAAACTGTTTTTT.

The sample holds a few counts of this clone. This rearrangement joins TRBV5-4 to TRBJ1-1, with 8 bases lining up with TRBD1. The germline gives CDR1 SGHNT, CDR2 YYREEE (reference sequence). V lost 3 bases, J lost 3 bases, and 7 bases stayed unmatched. This CDR3 has 15 amino acids. CDR3 DNA sequence: TGTGCCAGCAGCTCAGGGGGCAGGGGTTACACTGAAGCTTTCTTT. Its protein is CASSSGGRGYTEAFF.

The chain combines TRBV29-1 with TRBJ2-7; 7 positions agree with TRBD2. V dropped 6 bases and J dropped 5; count of bases not matched to a gene: 10. Germline V lookup: CDR1 SQVTM, CDR2 ANQGSEA. This CDR3 is 13 amino acids long. In DNA, the CDR3 is TGCAGCGTACGTCGACTAGCAAGCGACGAGCAGTACTTC. Protein product: CSVRRLASDEQYF.

The chain carries TRBV6-6 and TRBJ1-5; TRBD1 is a possible D gene (6 bases). The germline V gene has CDR1 MNHNY and CDR2 SVGAGI (reference sequence). The CDR3 extends over 15 amino acids. V dropped 2 bases and J dropped 3 bases, with 11 bases sitting between them. Here the CDR3 reads CASSYVDSFNQPQHF. The CDR3 nucleotides are TGTGCCAGCAGTTACGTGGACAGTTTCAATCAGCCCCAGCATTTT.

The chain recombines TRBV5-8 with TRBJ2-5; TRBD1 agrees at 10 bases. V trimming: 3 bases; J trimming: 2 bases; junction bases outside the gene matches: 4. The CDR3 sequence is 15 residues long. Germline V CDR1 and CDR2: SGHTS, YDEGEE. CDR3 coding DNA: TGTGCCAGCAGCTCCGGGACAGGGGTACAAGAGACCCAGTACTTC. Amino acid sequence: CASSSGTGVQETQYF. Together with reference TRBV5-8 and TRBJ2-5, the CDR3 gives the full variable domain: EAGVTQSPTHLIKTRGQQATLRCSPISGHTSVYWYQQALGLGLQFLLWYDEGEERNRGNFPPRFSGRQFPNYSSELNVNALELEDSALYLCASSSGTGVQETQYFGPGTRLLVL.

This rearrangement joins TRBV27 to TRBJ1-1, with TRBD1 as a possible D gene (6 bases). V gave up 5 bases and J gave up 4 bases, with 14 bases separating them. Germline V CDR1 and CDR2: MNHEY, SMNVEV (reference sequence). This CDR3 is 14 amino acids long. Written as DNA, the CDR3 is TGTGCCAGCAGTATGAACAGGGTACTCACTGAAGCTTTCTTT. This sequence encodes CASSMNRVLTEAFF.

The CDR3 DNA sequence: TGTGCCAGTAGTTTACAGACAGGGTCGGTCACCGGGGAGCTGTTTTTT. Its translation: CASSLQTGSVTGELFF. The J gene is TRBJ2-2, the V gene TRBV19; 7 bases match TRBD1. The length of the CDR3 is 16 residues. The trim removed 5 bases at V and 4 bases at J, leaving 10 bases unmatched. The V gene's germline CDR1 is LNHDA and CDR2 SQIVND (reference sequence).

This clone was seen a single time. This chain uses TRBV6-2 or TRBV6-3 with TRBJ2-3, with TRBD2 identical over 14 bases. The CDR3 is made up of 17 amino acids. V dropped 1 base and J dropped 7; count of bases not matched to a gene: 7. Germline V lookup: CDR1 MNHEY, CDR2 SVGEGT. The CDR3 spells CASSYYKTSGGANTQYF. CDR3 DNA: TGTGCCAGCAGTTACTACAAGACTAGCGGGGGGGCCAATACGCAGTATTTT.

The V and J genes are TRBV15 and TRBJ2-5; 9 positions agree with TRBD1. The CDR3 totals 16 residues. J lost 5 bases, V lost 3 bases, and 10 bases had no gene match. The germline V gene has CDR1 LNHNV and CDR2 YYDKDF (reference sequence). In nucleotides, the CDR3 is TGTGCCACCAGCAGGGCGGGACAGGGTTGGAGTGAGACCCAGTACTTC. It specifies CATSRAGQGWSETQYF.

This clone appeared once. V and J are TRBV28 and TRBJ2-7; 12 positions agree with TRBD2. After removal of 7 bases from V and 2 bases from J, the junction contained 12 bases not matched to a gene. The CDR3 spans 17 residues. Germline CDR1 is MDHEN and CDR2 is SYDVKM. The CDR3 sequence: CASTPPGLAGIAYEQYF. The CDR3 DNA reads TGTGCCAGCACCCCCCCCGGACTAGCGGGGATTGCCTACGAGCAGTACTTC.

The chain recombines TRBV9 with TRBJ1-1, with a possible D match to TRBD1 (5 bases). V lost 6 bases and J 5 bases, leaving 11 bases between the germline ends. Germline-derived CDR1 and CDR2 are SGDLS and YYNGEE. The CDR3 consists of 12 residues. CDR3 sequence reads: CASTGPGTEAFF. The CDR3 DNA reads TGTGCCAGCACCGGGCCAGGGACTGAAGCTTTCTTT.

The V and J genes are TRBV18 and TRBJ1-5; 9 bases are a match to TRBD1. The CDR3 has 15 amino acids. CDR1 is KGHSH and CDR2 is LQKENI in the germline V gene. Losses at the gene ends were 5 bases for V and 7 bases for J; bases not matched to a gene: 9. CDR3 loop: CASSSGQGLGQPQHF. The CDR3, as DNA: TGTGCCAGCTCATCGGGACAGGGACTCGGACAGCCCCAGCATTTT.

The chain couples TRBV19 to TRBJ1-2, with 7 bases that match TRBD1. J gave up 7 bases and V 6 bases, and 8 bases lay outside the gene matches. CDR1 is LNHDA and CDR2 is SQIVND in the germline V gene (reference sequence). CDR3 length: 13 amino acids. Here the CDR3 reads CASRAAGGAGYTF. As DNA, the CDR3 is TGTGCCAGTAGGGCCGCAGGGGGAGCTGGCTACACCTTC.

The chain has TRBV9 and TRBJ1-1; weak D call: TRBD1 (5 bases). Germline values: CDR1 SGDLS, CDR2 YYNGEE. The CDR3 has 14 amino acids. Deletions cut 0 bases from V and 4 bases from J, with 10 bases between. The CDR3 is CASSVDAGPTEAFF. As DNA, the CDR3 is TGTGCCAGCAGCGTAGATGCAGGGCCCACTGAAGCTTTCTTT.